This T cell receptor beta chain came from a study of cytomegalovirus exposure and HLA in healthy donors. The V gene lost 5 bases and the J gene lost 8 bases, with 9 bases spanning the gap. The CDR3 spans 11 residues. The germline gives CDR1 SGHAT, CDR2 FQNNGV. Primers: 60 Vbeta forward and 13 Jbeta reverse. Profiled with immunoSEQ multiplex PCR; TCRdb holds only in-frame clones, not every one. This sample yields some 120,000 clones, of which roughly 80% are seen a single time; approximately 10% belongs to the top ten. As concerns this clone: What it binds is unknown.

Overall study results and limits: A later analysis showed HLA-associated TCR beta chains outstripping equally common others in clonal expansion.

The chain carries TRBV11-2 and TRBJ2-5; a weak D match, TRBD2 (6 bases). Sequenced: PBMCs. This TCR was sampled from a male donor in good health and CMV-seropositive. The CDR3 DNA sequence: TGTGCCAGCAGCACTAGCCTTACCCAGTACTTC. Translated, it gives CASSTSLTQYF.